These 3 T cell receptor beta chains were sequenced from one sample in a study of blood T cells in healthy people across ages. It was with a sample-barcoded 5' primer and a J-beta primer mix that a second PCR of roughly 6 to 12 cycles was run. TCRdb reprocessed the 5' RACE reads with MiXCR, giving one entry per CDR3 protein. The profile shows hundreds of thousands of distinct CDR3 sequences, roughly 32% of them singletons. Sequencing was carried out using blood. Receptors were obtained from an elderly woman in good health.

The chain employs TRBV7-9 and TRBJ2-1; D gene ambiguous. Per germline, CDR1 SEHNR and CDR2 FQNEAQ (reference sequence). This CDR3 is 13 amino acids long. The germline V and J ends were trimmed by 5 bases and 9 bases, with 14 bases remaining between them. The CDR3 protein is CASSLDIVCEQFF. DNA of the CDR3: TGTGCCAGCAGCCTCGACATTGTCTGTGAGCAGTTCTTC.

This clonotype was seen a few times. A much larger clone differs from this one at a single base, so this may be a read error. This chain links TRBV27 with TRBJ2-1, with TRBD1 identical over 10 bases. The J call may be in error: the DNA end matches TRBJ2-7 better. The CDR3 contains 14 residues. Germline V gene data show CDR1 as MNHEY and CDR2 as SMNVEV (reference sequence). Here the CDR3 DNA reads TGTGCCAGCTCCGGGACAGGGGCCTACAATGAGCAGTACTTC. This sequence encodes CASSGTGAYNEQYF.

The J gene is TRBJ2-3, the V gene TRBV12-3 or TRBV12-4, with TRBD1 matching 7 bases. The CDR3 length is 15 residues. The J segment lost 11 bases and the V segment lost 8 bases, leaving 19 bases of the junction unmatched. The CDR3 DNA reads TGTGCCAGCTGCTCGACAAGGATTGGGACAGATGTGCAGTATTTT. Translation: CASCSTRIGTDVQYF.